This T cell receptor beta chain was sequenced for a study of post-analysis software for immune sequencing data. Study-wide findings and caveats: Patients used several TRBV segments, including TRBV5-6, TRBV5-1 and TRBV20-1, more often than controls.

Included in the TCR beta cDNA libraries were unique molecular identifiers. TCRdb re-called the PCR reads with MiXCR, one entry per CDR3 protein. The data show approximately 770,000 distinct CDR3 sequences, around 46% seen once. As to this clonotype: Antigen specificity is unknown.

CDR3 length equals 18 residues. V dropped 3 bases and J dropped 2; count of bases not matched to a gene: 9. The V gene's germline CDR1 is ENHRY and CDR2 SYGVKD. The receptor comes from a girl between 10 and 17 years old with multiple sclerosis. Sequencing was done on a sample of blood. The chain joins TRBV10-3 to TRBJ2-6, with 8 bases lining up with TRBD1. CDR3 sequence reads: CAISEGRGRPAGANVLTF. The CDR3 DNA is TGTGCCATCAGTGAAGGCAGGGGGCGACCGGCTGGGGCCAACGTCCTGACTTTC.